These T cell receptor beta chains were read from a single sample in a study of shared clonotypes between healthy human individuals. Profiled with immunoSEQ multiplex PCR; TCRdb holds only in-frame clones, not every one. The sample has 2 million to 2.5 million clones; approximately 95% are singletons. The sequenced material came from naive CD4+ T cells from PBMCs. The source is a man aged 18 to 35 in good health. Some clones in this sample may be carry-over from other donors' samples. Both conserved end residues are part of each CDR3. A D gene is named only where the DNA matches it firmly. Part of the rows lack a size; the others show once, few, many or a class for expanded clones.

j_gene,d_gene,v_gene,abundance,len,CDR3nt,CDR3aa
TRBJ2-1,TRBD2,TRBV29-1,-,17,TGCAGCGTTTACTCAGCTAGGACTAGCGGTTCCTACAATGAGCAGTTCTTC,CSVYSARTSGSYNEQFF
TRBJ2-2,-,TRBV7-2,-,16,TGTGCCAGCAGCTTAGTAGAAGGGAGGCGCTCCGGGGAGCTGTTTTTT,CASSLVEGRRSGELFF
TRBJ2-1,TRBD2,TRBV2,once,20,TGTGCCAGCAGTGAGCGGTGGGCTAGCGGGAGGGATTTATTTTACAATGAGCAGTTCTTC,CASSERWASGRDLFYNEQFF
TRBJ2-2,-,TRBV7-2,-,14,TGTGCCAGCAGCCAACTGGCGGCCGTAGGGGAGCTGTTTTTT,CASSQLAAVGELFF
TRBJ1-3,-,TRBV14,-,14,TGTGCCAGCAGCCCTGGGCACTCTGGAAACACCATATATTTT,CASSPGHSGNTIYF
TRBJ2-4,TRBD1,TRBV29-1,once,20,TGCAGCGTGGGCGACTCTGTTGGGACAGGAAAGCCTTTAGCCAAAAACATTCAGTACTTC,CSVGDSVGTGKPLAKNIQYF
TRBJ1-5,-,TRBV5-1,-,16,TGCGCCAGCAGCTTGGAAGGACCCCATAGCAATCAGCCCCAGCATTTT,CASSLEGPHSNQPQHF
TRBJ2-6,-,TRBV27,once,17,TGTGCCAGCAGTGGGACACCTCCCCTCTTCTGGGCCAACGTCCTGACTTTC,CASSGTPPLFWANVLTF
TRBJ2-5,-,TRBV4-3,-,13,TGCGCCAGCAGCCAAGTCCTGCAAGAGACCCAGTACTTC,CASSQVLQETQYF
TRBJ2-2,TRBD1,TRBV2,-,16,TGTGCCAGCAGTCTACAGGGGGCTTTTAGTACCGGGGAGCTGTTTTTT,CASSLQGAFSTGELFF
TRBJ2-3,TRBD2,TRBV18,-,16,TGTGCCAGCTCACCCTTTATAGCGGGCAACACAGATACGCAGTATTTT,CASSPFIAGNTDTQYF
TRBJ2-7,-,TRBV18,-,15,TGTGCCAGCTCCCCAAACCTCTATTCCACCTACGAGCAGTACTTC,CASSPNLYSTYEQYF
TRBJ1-5,TRBD1,TRBV29-1,once,13,TGCAGCGTTGAGCAGGGGGTGGGTCAGCCCCAGCATTTT,CSVEQGVGQPQHF
TRBJ2-1,-,TRBV7-2,once,11,TGTGCCAGCAGCTCTGGACTTATCGAGTTCTTC,CASSSGLIEFF
TRBJ2-3,-,TRBV19,-,14,TGTGCCAGTAGCTCACAGGGAAGCACAGATACGCAGTATTTT,CASSSQGSTDTQYF
TRBJ1-1,-,TRBV19,-,14,TGTGCCAGTAGTAACCGGACGGGGAACACTGAAGCTTTCTTT,CASSNRTGNTEAFF
TRBJ1-3,-,TRBV6-1,once,15,TGTGCCAGCAGTGAGGGGGGTCGAGCTGGAAACACCATATATTTT,CASSEGGRAGNTIYF
TRBJ2-7,-,TRBV19,-,14,TGTGCCAGTAGTCAAGCTATCATATCCTACGAGCAGTACTTC,CASSQAIISYEQYF
TRBJ1-1,-,TRBV19,few,13,TGTGCCAGTGGATCCCTCGCGAGCACTGAAGCTTTCTTT,CASGSLASTEAFF
TRBJ2-1,TRBD2,TRBV7-8,-,14,TGTGCCAGCAGCTTCACTAGCGGGAGGGATGAGCAGTTCTTC,CASSFTSGRDEQFF
TRBJ2-7,TRBD1,TRBV5-6,-,14,TGTGCCAGCAGCTCAGGACAGGGTCGGCACGAGCAGTACTTC,CASSSGQGRHEQYF
TRBJ1-1,-,TRBV7-9,-,13,TGTGCCAGCAGCTTAGGAACCTTAGACGAAGCTTTCTTT,CASSLGTLDEAFF
TRBJ2-7,-,TRBV7-9,-,14,TGTGCCAGCAGCCCTAGCGGAGGGGGCTACGAGCAGTACTTC,CASSPSGGGYEQYF
TRBJ2-1,TRBD1,TRBV6-5,-,15,TGTGCCAGCAGCTTAAGACAGGGGGTCGGCGATGAGCAGTTCTTC,CASSLRQGVGDEQFF
TRBJ1-1,-,TRBV18,-,15,TGTGCCAGCTCCGAGGGCCCAGGCTCTAACACTGAAGCTTTCTTT,CASSEGPGSNTEAFF
TRBJ1-1,-,TRBV29-1,-,13,TGCAGCGCCAACGGTGGGGGATACACTGAAGCTTTCTTT,CSANGGGYTEAFF